What follows are 31 T cell receptor beta chains derived from one specimen sequenced in a study of blood T cell repertoires in COVID-19. The method was immunoSEQ multiplex PCR; TCRdb's version includes in-frame clones alone and lacks a portion of them. Found here are around 240,000 clones, 82% of them singletons; the top ten hold over 1.5%. The sample consisted of peripheral blood. These receptors were obtained from a woman older than 75 with acute or convalescent COVID-19.

The CDR3 DNA sequence: TGTGCCAGCAGCCAACCCGGGGTGAACACTGAAGCTTTCTTT. Encoded protein: CASSQPGVNTEAFF. V usage is TRBV3-1 (or the pseudogene TRBV3-2) and J usage is TRBJ1-1; no reliable D call. CDR1 is LGHDT and CDR2 is YNNKEL in the germline V gene (reference sequence). V lost 2 bases and J lost 0, with 7 bases in between. The CDR3 covers 14 residues.

The CDR3 bases are TGCGCCAGCAGCTTGGTCGGGACTAGCGGACAAGAGACCCAGTACTTC. Its protein product is CASSLVGTSGQETQYF. The chain is built from TRBV5-1 and TRBJ2-5, with 11 bases aligning to TRBD2. J was trimmed by 2 bases and V by 0 bases; bases with no gene match: 3. Germline lookup yields CDR1 SGHRS and CDR2 YFSETQ. The CDR3 is made up of 16 amino acids.

CDR3 sequence (DNA): TGTGCCAGCACTCCGCGGGCGGGAGACGTAGATACGCAGTATTTT. Its protein is CASTPRAGDVDTQYF. The V gene is TRBV5-5, the J gene TRBJ2-3; TRBD2 matches at 7 bases. The junction had 12 bases not matched to a gene; V was cut back by 6 bases and J by 5 bases. This CDR3 region has 15 residues. CDR1 SGHKS and CDR2 YYEKEE come from the germline V gene (reference sequence).

The chain employs TRBV2 and TRBJ1-1; 8 nucleotides align to TRBD1. The V and J ends lost 10 bases and 1 base, in that order; junction bases with no gene match: 11. The CDR3 sequence is 15 residues long. Per the germline V gene, CDR1 is SNHLY and CDR2 is FYNNEI. For the CDR3, the DNA is TGTGCCACCAGGGACCAGGGGGCCCAGAACACTGAAGCTTTCTTT. Protein sequence: CATRDQGAQNTEAFF. Full variable domain (remainder filled in from reference TRBV2 and TRBJ1-1): EPEVTQTPSHQVTQMGQEVILRCVPISNHLYFYWYRQILGQKVEFLVSFYNNEISEKSEIFDDQFSVERPDGSNFTLKIRSTKLEDSAMYFCATRDQGAQNTEAFFGQGTRLTVV.

This clone was seen a few times. This chain connects TRBV6-2 or TRBV6-3 to TRBJ1-1; TRBD1 agrees at 9 bases. The CDR3 length is 14 residues. Germline lookup yields CDR1 MNHEY and CDR2 SVGEGT. V trimming: 6 bases; J trimming: 5 bases; junction bases outside the gene matches: 7. DNA of the CDR3: TGTGCCAGCAGCCAACACAGGGGGCCAACTGAAGCTTTCTTT. This sequence encodes CASSQHRGPTEAFF.

This clone appeared a few times. The chain combines TRBV7-2 with TRBJ2-7; TRBD2 matches 7 bases. Germline V gene sequence: CDR1 SGHTA, CDR2 FQGNSA. This CDR3 comprises 14 residues. Unmatched junction bases numbered 2, after V lost 0 bases and J lost 3 bases. This chain's CDR3 is CASSLAGGNYEQYF. CDR3 in DNA: TGTGCCAGCAGCTTAGCGGGAGGGAACTACGAGCAGTACTTC. Based on the CDR3 plus reference TRBV7-2 and TRBJ2-7, the full variable domain is GAGVSQSPSNKVTEKGKDVELRCDPISGHTALYWYRQSLGQGLEFLIYFQGNSAPDKSGLPSDRFSAERTGGSVSTLTIQRTQQEDSAVYLCASSLAGGNYEQYFGPGTRLTVT.

The chain recombines TRBV3-1 (or the pseudogene TRBV3-2) with TRBJ1-5, with a tentative D call TRBD1 (5 bases). V was pared by 0 bases and J by 0 bases, with 12 bases between. CDR1 is LGHDT, CDR2 YNNKEL, per germline (reference sequence). The CDR3 sequence is 17 residues long. For the CDR3, the DNA is TGTGCCAGCAGCCAAGATCCTGACAGCTATAGCAATCAGCCCCAGCATTTT. Amino acid sequence: CASSQDPDSYSNQPQHF.

This clone is a singleton in its sample. V and J are TRBV23-1 and TRBJ1-5; possible D gene TRBD1, 5 bases. TRBV23-1 is an ORF; its function is uncertain. CDR3 size: 16 residues. V was cut by 0 bases and J by 0 bases, with 9 bases left in between. The CDR3 DNA sequence: TGCGCCAGCAGTCAATCGGGGGGGGATAGCAATCAGCCCCAGCATTTT. Its translation: CASSQSGGDSNQPQHF.

This clone was seen a few times. Given the absence of the conserved phenylalanine or tryptophan at the CDR3 end, a read error is likely. No DNA is shown, since the ends of the CDR3 on it are uncertain; the CDR3 is the one TCRdb lists. The CDR3 reads CASSPRGLSGAVL. This chain joins TRBV27 and TRBJ1-2. The V gene's germline CDR1 is MNHEY and CDR2 SMNVEV (reference sequence). The CDR3 length is 13 residues, termini included.

The genes are TRBV4-1 and TRBJ1-2; no firm D call. Germline V gene data show CDR1 as MGHRA and CDR2 as YSYEKL. Trimming shortened V by 5 bases and J by 4 bases, and 14 bases separated the two germline ends. CDR3 length: 14 amino acids. This CDR3 is CASSDRITGYGYTF. In DNA, the CDR3 is TGCGCCAGCAGCGATAGAATCACTGGCTATGGCTACACCTTC.

This clone was seen a single time. This sequence joins TRBV5-1 and TRBJ1-5; D remains ambiguous. The germline V gene encodes CDR1 SGHRS and CDR2 YFSETQ. This CDR3 region has 16 residues. Trimming removed 4 bases from V and 2 bases from J, with 16 bases in between. CDR3 region: CASSPDGVVGNQPQHF. The CDR3, as DNA: TGCGCCAGCAGCCCGGACGGGGTGGTCGGCAATCAGCCCCAGCATTTT. Complete variable domain (other parts from reference TRBV5-1 and TRBJ1-5): KAGVTQTPRYLIKTRGQQVTLSCSPISGHRSVSWYQQTPGQGLQFLFEYFSETQRNKGNFPGRFSGRQFSNSRSEMNVSTLELGDSALYLCASSPDGVVGNQPQHFGDGTRLSIL.

This clone was seen a few times. The chain employs TRBV11-2 and TRBJ1-6; possibly TRBD1 for D (5 bases). The V and J ends lost 3 bases and 0 bases respectively, with 9 bases between them. The length of the CDR3 is 16 residues. Germline V CDR1 and CDR2: SGHAT, FQNNGV. The CDR3 sequence is CASSFWGGSYNSPLHF. The CDR3 bases are TGTGCCAGCAGCTTTTGGGGGGGCTCCTATAATTCACCCCTCCACTTT.

The chain recombines TRBV7-2 with TRBJ1-4; a possible D gene is TRBD1 (6 bases). The germline gives CDR1 SGHTA, CDR2 FQGNSA. The CDR3 loop spans 14 amino acids. V was clipped by 2 bases and J by 8 bases, with 12 bases between them. CDR3 region: CASSLLQGSEKLFF. Here the CDR3 DNA reads TGTGCCAGCAGCTTATTACAGGGCTCAGAAAAACTGTTTTTT.

The rearrangement joins TRBV7-2 to TRBJ2-6, with 10 bases fitting TRBD1. Germline V gene data show CDR1 as SGHTA and CDR2 as FQGNSA. V lost 6 bases and J lost 1; bases outside the gene matches: 3. The CDR3 has 16 residues. The CDR3 protein is CASSRTGGSGANVLTF. For the CDR3, the DNA is TGTGCCAGCAGTAGGACAGGGGGGTCTGGGGCCAACGTCCTGACTTTC.

In its sample, this clone was seen once. CDR3 sequence reads: CASSTTSIPYNEQFF. The DNA of the CDR3 is TGTGCCAGCTCAACTACTAGTATCCCCTACAATGAGCAGTTCTTC. This chain joins TRBV18 and TRBJ2-1; a possible D gene is TRBD2 (5 bases). With 5 bases removed from V and 2 bases from J, the gap between germline ends came to 13 bases. CDR3 length: 15 amino acids. From germline, CDR1 is KGHSH and CDR2 LQKENI.

The chain uses TRBV5-1 and TRBJ1-1, with D possibly being TRBD1 (5 bases). Trimming took off 0 bases at V and 9 bases at J, with 18 bases between the two ends. The CDR3 contains 15 residues. Germline values: CDR1 SGHRS, CDR2 YFSETQ. CDR3 in amino acids: CASSLGGQGGQKAFF. CDR3 DNA: TGCGCCAGCAGCTTGGGAGGCCAGGGTGGGCAGAAAGCTTTCTTT.

The rearrangement joins TRBV18 to TRBJ2-1; a weak D match, TRBD2 (6 bases). The germline V gene encodes CDR1 KGHSH and CDR2 LQKENI. This CDR3 spans 17 amino acids. Trimming stripped 2 bases from V and 7 bases from J, with 21 bases between. CDR3 region: CASSPGGTANRVNEQFF. In DNA form, the CDR3 reads TGTGCCAGCTCACCAGGCGGGACTGCAAACCGGGTTAATGAGCAGTTCTTC.

The chain is built from TRBV6-2 or TRBV6-3 and TRBJ1-3; a possible D gene is TRBD1 (6 bases). The CDR3 is 15 amino acids. Deletions cut 6 bases from V and 2 bases from J, with 14 bases between. CDR1 and CDR2 from the germline V gene are MNHEY and SVGEGT. The CDR3 spells CASSSDRMTGNTIYF. The CDR3 DNA sequence: TGTGCCAGCAGCTCCGACAGGATGACTGGAAACACCATATATTTT.

Here the CDR3 DNA reads TGTGCCAGCAGCTTTCTAGGTTCCACCGGGGAGCTGTTTTTT. It specifies CASSFLGSTGELFF. This rearrangement joins TRBV7-2 to TRBJ2-2; D gene ambiguous. V was cut by 3 bases and J by 4 bases, with 9 bases left in between. In germline, CDR1 is SGHTA, CDR2 FQGNSA. The CDR3 length is 14 residues.

The chain employs TRBV3-1 (or the pseudogene TRBV3-2) and TRBJ2-3, with TRBD2 matching 13 bases. The CDR3 has 19 amino acids. Germline V lookup: CDR1 LGHDT, CDR2 YNNKEL (reference sequence). V lost 0 bases and J lost 2; bases outside the gene matches: 8. CDR3 sequence reads: CASSQDRRLAGGDTDTQYF. CDR3 coding DNA: TGTGCCAGCAGCCAAGATAGGAGACTAGCGGGGGGAGACACAGATACGCAGTATTTT.

The gene calls are TRBV4-3 and TRBJ1-1, with 7 bases fitting TRBD1. CDR3 length: 15 residues. The ends lost 5 bases at V and 3 bases at J; junction bases unmatched: 9. The germline CDR1 and CDR2 sequences are LGHNA and YSLEER. The CDR3 spells CASSARDSRDTEAFF. CDR3 sequence (DNA): TGCGCCAGCAGCGCTCGGGACAGTCGCGACACTGAAGCTTTCTTT.

This chain links TRBV18 with TRBJ1-2, with 8 bases that match TRBD1. CDR1 KGHSH and CDR2 LQKENI come from the germline V gene. The CDR3 spans 14 residues. The trim removed 8 bases at V and 1 base at J, leaving 6 bases unmatched. The CDR3 DNA is TGTGCCAGCACTCAGGGGGCGATTAACTATGGCTACACCTTC. Translated, it gives CASTQGAINYGYTF.

CDR3 bases: TGCGCCAGCAGCTGGGGGACAGGTGAAAACACCATATATTTT. Protein: CASSWGTGENTIYF. The rearrangement joins TRBV5-1 to TRBJ1-3; TRBD1 aligns across 8 bases. CDR1 SGHRS and CDR2 YFSETQ come from the germline V gene. The V and J ends lost 3 bases and 6 bases, in that order; junction bases with no gene match: 5. This CDR3 contains 14 residues.

This clone was found a few times. The V gene is TRBV5-1, the J gene TRBJ1-2, with 8 bases identical to TRBD1. Germline CDR1 and CDR2: SGHRS and YFSETQ. CDR3 length: 15 residues. V gave up 0 bases and J gave up 2 bases; unmatched junction bases: 3. The CDR3 spells CASSLGDRFNYGYTF. The CDR3 DNA sequence: TGCGCCAGCAGCTTGGGGGACAGGTTCAACTATGGCTACACCTTC.

The chain combines TRBV28 with TRBJ2-7; TRBD1 matches 9 bases. The length of the CDR3 is 14 residues. Germline V gene data show CDR1 as MDHEN and CDR2 as SYDVKM. J was trimmed by 0 bases and V by 5 bases; bases with no gene match: 2. The CDR3 reads CASSRGQGSYEQYF. Written as DNA, the CDR3 is TGTGCCAGCAGTCGGGGACAGGGCTCCTACGAGCAGTACTTC.

This clone has just one count. The V and J genes are TRBV5-1 and TRBJ1-1; D gene ambiguous. Germline V gene data show CDR1 as SGHRS and CDR2 as YFSETQ. V was shortened by 1 base and J by 3 bases, with 13 bases between the two germline ends. CDR3 length: 15 residues. The CDR3 region is CASSLRGGGDTEAFF. The CDR3 region has the DNA TGCGCCAGCAGCTTGCGCGGAGGCGGGGACACTGAAGCTTTCTTT.

This clone was counted between two and nine times. The CDR3 DNA is TGTGCCAGCAGCGCAGCTCACAGGGACCTCTATGGCTACACCTTC. It yields the protein CASSAAHRDLYGYTF. J is TRBJ1-2 and V is TRBV9; tentatively, D is TRBD1 (6 bases). Germline lookup yields CDR1 SGDLS and CDR2 YYNGEE. Trimming took 3 bases from V and 4 from J, leaving 16 bases between them. The CDR3 is 15 amino acids. Complete variable domain (other parts from reference TRBV9 and TRBJ1-2): DSGVTQTPKHLITATGQRVTLRCSPRSGDLSVYWYQQSLDQGLQFLIQYYNGEERAKGNILERFSAQQFPDLHSELNLSSLELGDSALYFCASSAAHRDLYGYTFGSGTRLTVV.

V gene TRBV19 combines with J gene TRBJ1-2; TRBD1 aligns across 7 bases. The CDR3 spans 13 residues. J was trimmed by 5 bases and V by 7 bases; bases with no gene match: 7. Germline loops: CDR1 LNHDA, CDR2 SQIVND (reference sequence). CDR3 region: CASTRQGKYGYTF. CDR3 coding DNA: TGTGCCAGTACTCGACAGGGAAAGTATGGCTACACCTTC.

This sequence joins TRBV7-2 and TRBJ1-5, with 7 bases that match TRBD1. Germline CDR1 is SGHTA and CDR2 is FQGNSA. CDR3 size: 15 residues. J was trimmed by 4 bases and V by 1 base; bases with no gene match: 4. CDR3 bases: TGTGCCAGCAGCTTAGAGGGGGACAGAAATCAGCCCCAGCATTTT. This translates into CASSLEGDRNQPQHF. Full variable domain (outside the CDR3, taken from reference TRBV7-2 and TRBJ1-5): GAGVSQSPSNKVTEKGKDVELRCDPISGHTALYWYRQSLGQGLEFLIYFQGNSAPDKSGLPSDRFSAERTGGSVSTLTIQRTQQEDSAVYLCASSLEGDRNQPQHFGDGTRLSIL.

V gene TRBV5-1 combines with J gene TRBJ2-2, with a tentative D call TRBD1 (5 bases). This CDR3 spans 17 amino acids. The ends were cut back, 0 bases at V and 4 bases at J, with 16 bases in the middle. Looked up from germline, CDR1 is SGHRS and CDR2 is YFSETQ. CDR3: CASSLAVDSAFTGELFF. As DNA, the CDR3 is TGCGCCAGCAGCTTGGCCGTAGACAGCGCATTCACCGGGGAGCTGTTTTTT.

This chain links TRBV13 with TRBJ2-5, with TRBD1 identical over 7 bases. The trim removed 0 bases at V and 0 bases at J, leaving 4 bases unmatched. This CDR3 spans 16 amino acids. Looked up from germline, CDR1 is PRHDT and CDR2 is FYEKMQ (reference sequence). CDR3 coding DNA: TGTGCCAGCAGCTTAGGCCGGACAGGCCACCAAGAGACCCAGTACTTC. Residues: CASSLGRTGHQETQYF.